This T cell receptor beta chain was captured by sequencing in a study of blood T cell repertoires in COVID-19. For the study at large: Nucleic acid was either cDNA or gDNA, and it came from T cells, B-cell-depleted T cells, or PBMCs.

The table came from immunoSEQ multiplex PCR; TCRdb's copy has only in-frame clones and leaves some out. Here the sample spans some 15,000 clones, 80% to 90% being singletons. Concerning this clone: At the DNA level, this CDR3 is encoded by other sequences in the same sample as well.

Looked up from germline, CDR1 is SGHDN and CDR2 is FVKESK. CDR3 size: 13 residues. V lost 1 base, J lost 6 bases, and 7 bases lay in between. The V gene is TRBV14, the J gene TRBJ1-5; D remains unclear. The material sequenced was peripheral blood. The sequence came from a man in his sixties or seventies in a cohort sampled during active COVID-19. In nucleotides, the CDR3 is TGTGCCAGCAGCCAAGCCGGAGGTCAGCCCCAGCATTTT. Its protein is CASSQAGGQPQHF.